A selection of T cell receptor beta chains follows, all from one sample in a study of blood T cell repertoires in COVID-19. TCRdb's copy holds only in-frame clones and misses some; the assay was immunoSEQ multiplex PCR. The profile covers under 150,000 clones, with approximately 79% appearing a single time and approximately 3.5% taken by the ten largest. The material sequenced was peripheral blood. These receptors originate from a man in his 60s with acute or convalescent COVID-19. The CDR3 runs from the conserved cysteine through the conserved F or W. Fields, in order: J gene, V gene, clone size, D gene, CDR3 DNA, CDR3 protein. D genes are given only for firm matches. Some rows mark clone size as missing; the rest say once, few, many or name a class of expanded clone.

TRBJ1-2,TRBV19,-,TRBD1,TGTGCCAGTAGTATTTATAGGGACAGCGGTGGCTACACCTTC,CASSIYRDSGGYTF
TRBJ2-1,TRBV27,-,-,TGTGCCAGCAGCTTTTCTACCCAGGTAGTCTCCTACAATGAGCAGTTCTTC,CASSFSTQVVSYNEQFF
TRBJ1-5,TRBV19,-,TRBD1,TGTGCCAGTAGTCCCCCCCGGACAGGGGGGGGGAATCAGCCCCAGCATTTT,CASSPPRTGGGNQPQHF
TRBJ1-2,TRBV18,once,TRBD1,TGTGCCAGCTCACCGCCGGGACAGCCTAACTATGGCTACACCTTC,CASSPPGQPNYGYTF
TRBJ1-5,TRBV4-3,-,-,TGCGCCAGCAGCCAAGATGCTCATCAGGGTCAGCCCCAGCATTTT,CASSQDAHQGQPQHF
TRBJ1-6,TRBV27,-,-,TGTGCCAGCGGGCAGGGGAACGCCTACTCCTATAATTCACCCCTCCACTTT,CASGQGNAYSYNSPLHF
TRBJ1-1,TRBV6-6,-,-,TGTGCCAGCAGCCGTCCCCTTGCAGGGTTAGACACTGAAGCTTTCTTT,CASSRPLAGLDTEAFF
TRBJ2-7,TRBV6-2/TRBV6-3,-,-,TGTGCCAGCAGTGACCCAGGTCTTTCAAATTACGAGCAGTACTTC,CASSDPGLSNYEQYF
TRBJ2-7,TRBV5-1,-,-,TGCGCCAGCGTCCATTTCCAGCAGTACTTC,CASVHFQQYF
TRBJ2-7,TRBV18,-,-,TGTGCCAGCTCCCGTGGACAAGAGAAGAACGAGCAGTACTTC,CASSRGQEKNEQYF
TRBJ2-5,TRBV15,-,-,TGTGCCACCACACAGGGCTCCCAAGAGACCCAGTACTTC,CATTQGSQETQYF
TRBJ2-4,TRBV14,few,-,TGTGCCAGCAGTACAGGGCCAAAAAACATTCAGTACTTC,CASSTGPKNIQYF
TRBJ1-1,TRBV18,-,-,TGTGCCAGCTCACCAGGATATGCGGGGGGGGACACTGAAGCTTTCTTT,CASSPGYAGGDTEAFF
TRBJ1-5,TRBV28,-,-,TGTGCCAGTGTGACAGGAGAACAGCCCCAGCATTTT,CASVTGEQPQHF
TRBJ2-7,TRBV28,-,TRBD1,TGTGCCAGCAGCCCTCCGGGACAGATGGGGGAGCAGTACTTC,CASSPPGQMGEQYF
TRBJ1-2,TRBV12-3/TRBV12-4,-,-,TGTGCCAGCAGTCCGGACAGACTCTTTGGCTACACCTTC,CASSPDRLFGYTF
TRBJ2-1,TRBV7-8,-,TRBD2,TGTGCCAGCAGCCCCCCAAGGGGACTAGCGGGAGAAGGGGAGCAGTTCTTC,CASSPPRGLAGEGEQFF
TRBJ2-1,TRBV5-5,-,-,TGTGCCAGCAGCTTGCTAGGGACTGACTACAATGAGCAGTTCTTC,CASSLLGTDYNEQFF
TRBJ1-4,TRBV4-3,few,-,TGCGCCAGCAGCCAAGTTTGGAGCGGAGGGATTAATGAAAAACTGTTTTTT,CASSQVWSGGINEKLFF
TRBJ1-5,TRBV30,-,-,TGTGCCTGGACTACAGGGTATCGTCAGCCCCAGCATTTT,CAWTTGYRQPQHF
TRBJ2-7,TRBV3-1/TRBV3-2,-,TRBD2,TGTGCCAGCAGCCAAGGGGTTTCGGAACTAGCGGGAAGATACGAGCAGTACTTC,CASSQGVSELAGRYEQYF
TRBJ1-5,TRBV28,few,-,TGTGCCAGCAAGGGTGATCAAGGGGGAATTGGAAATCAGCCCCAGCATTTT,CASKGDQGGIGNQPQHF
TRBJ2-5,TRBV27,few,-,TGTGCCAGCAGTTTACAGGGGAATCAAGAGACCCAGTACTTC,CASSLQGNQETQYF
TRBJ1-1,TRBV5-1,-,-,TGCGCCAGCACCCTAGGGGCGTGGGCTGAAGCTTTCTTT,CASTLGAWAEAFF
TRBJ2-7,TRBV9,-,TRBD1,TGTGCCAGCAGCCCTGACCCCAGTAGACAGGGAATCTACGAGCAGTACTTC,CASSPDPSRQGIYEQYF
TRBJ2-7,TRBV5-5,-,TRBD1,TGTGCCAGCAGCTTGAGCCCGGACAGGGGGCCTTACGAGCAGTACTTC,CASSLSPDRGPYEQYF
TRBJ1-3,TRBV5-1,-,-,TGCGCCAGCAGCTTGGCCGGGTTGGCCCTTGGAAACACCATATATTTT,CASSLAGLALGNTIYF
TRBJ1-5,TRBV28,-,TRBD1,TGTGCCAGCAGTTTATACCCCCAGGGGGTTGGCAATCAGCCCCAGCATTTT,CASSLYPQGVGNQPQHF
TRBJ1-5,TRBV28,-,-,TGTGCCAGCAGTTTACCCGGACTCAATCAGCCCCAGCATTTT,CASSLPGLNQPQHF
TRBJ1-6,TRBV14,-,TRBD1,TGTGCCAGCAGCACAGGGGGGAGTTCACCCCTCCACTTT,CASSTGGSSPLHF
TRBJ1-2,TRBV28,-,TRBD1,TGTGCCAGCAGTGGACAGGGGGCTCAGGGCTACACCTTC,CASSGQGAQGYTF
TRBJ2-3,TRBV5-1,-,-,TGCGCCAGCAGCTTGGGTGGGAGCCGCACAGATACGCAGTATTTT,CASSLGGSRTDTQYF
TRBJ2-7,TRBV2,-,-,TGTGCCAGCCTTCTACGCCGGGCAGGAGGCTACGAGCAGTACTTC,CASLLRRAGGYEQYF
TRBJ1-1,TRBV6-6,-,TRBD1,TGTGCCAGCAGAGACAGGGGTCACACTGAAGCTTTCTTT,CASRDRGHTEAFF
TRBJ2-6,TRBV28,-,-,TGTGCCAGCACGCGGGGCTCTGGGGCCAACGTCCTGACTTTC,CASTRGSGANVLTF
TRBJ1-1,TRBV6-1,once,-,TGTGCCAGCAGTGAAGAGACAGGCCCCTGGATCTCTGAAGCTTTCTTT,CASSEETGPWISEAFF
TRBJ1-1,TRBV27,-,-,TGTGCCAGCACCCCCGGATTGGGCCTGAACACTGAAGCTTTCTTT,CASTPGLGLNTEAFF
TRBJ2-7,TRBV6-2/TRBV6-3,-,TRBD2,TGTGCCAGCAGTACCCCGACTGCGGGAGGGGTGGAGCAGTACTTC,CASSTPTAGGVEQYF
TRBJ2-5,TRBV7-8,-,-,TGTGCCAGCAGCTCGACTAGACTTACCCCGTACCAAGAGACCCAGTACTTC,CASSSTRLTPYQETQYF
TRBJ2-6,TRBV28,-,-,TGTGCCAGCAGGTTCCTTCCCAGTCCCGGGGCCAACGTCCTGACTTTC,CASRFLPSPGANVLTF
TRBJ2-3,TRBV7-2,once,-,TGTGCCAGCCAGAGGAGTGCAGATACGCAGTATTTT,CASQRSADTQYF
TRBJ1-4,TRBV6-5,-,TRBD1,TGTGCCAGCAGGCGACAGGGGCATGGCGAAAAACTGTTTTTT,CASRRQGHGEKLFF
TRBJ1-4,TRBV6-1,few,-,TGTGCCAGCAGTGAACTAGGCGGAGCCGAAAAACTGTTTTTT,CASSELGGAEKLFF
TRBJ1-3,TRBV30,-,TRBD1,TGTGCCAGACGATCCGGGACAGGGACCGGAAACACCATATATTTT,CARRSGTGTGNTIYF
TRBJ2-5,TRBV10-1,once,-,TGCGCCAGCAACTCCCGCGCCCAGTACTTC,CASNSRAQYF
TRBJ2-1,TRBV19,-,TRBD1,TGTGCCAGTAGTAGACAGGGGGCGGCCTACAATGAGCAGTTCTTC,CASSRQGAAYNEQFF
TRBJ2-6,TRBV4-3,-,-,TGCGCCAGCAGCCAAGAGAGTACTGGGGCCAACGTCCTGACTTTC,CASSQESTGANVLTF
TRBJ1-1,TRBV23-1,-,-,TGCGCCAGCAGTCACCAACTTCCCGACAGCCCCGGCACTGAAGCTTTCTTT,CASSHQLPDSPGTEAFF
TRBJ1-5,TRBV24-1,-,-,TGTGCCACCAGTGATCGCGGATATAGCAATCAGCCCCAGCATTTT,CATSDRGYSNQPQHF
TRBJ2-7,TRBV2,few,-,TGTGCCAGCAGGGAGGGAGCCTACGAGCAGTACTTC,CASREGAYEQYF
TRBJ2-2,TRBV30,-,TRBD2,TGTGCCTGGAGTGTAGGGCCCCCCAGCGGGAGAGGCACCGGGGAGCTGTTTTTT,CAWSVGPPSGRGTGELFF
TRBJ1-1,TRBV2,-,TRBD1,TGTGCCAGCAGTACAGGGGGCGTAATGAACACTGAAGCTTTCTTT,CASSTGGVMNTEAFF
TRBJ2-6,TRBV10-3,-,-,TGTGCCATCCCAGGCAACAGCTCTGGGGCCAACGTCCTGACTTTC,CAIPGNSSGANVLTF
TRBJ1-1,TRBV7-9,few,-,TGTGCCAGCAGCTCGACAGCTAATATGAACACTGAAGCTTTCTTT,CASSSTANMNTEAFF
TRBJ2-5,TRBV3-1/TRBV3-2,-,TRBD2,TGTGCCAGCAGCCAAGATATGGTCCGGGGAGGGCAGGTTTTGACCCAGTACTTC,CASSQDMVRGGQVLTQYF
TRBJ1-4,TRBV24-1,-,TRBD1,TGTGCCACCAGTGACCCGGGACAGGGGCATGAAAAACTGTTTTTT,CATSDPGQGHEKLFF
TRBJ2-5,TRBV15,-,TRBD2,TGTGCCGTCGGAGCGGGAGAGTTAAAGACCCAGTACTTC,CAVGAGELKTQYF
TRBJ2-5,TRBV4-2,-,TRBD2,TGTGCCAGCAGCCAAGAAGGAGTAGCGGGAGAGGAGACCCAGTACTTC,CASSQEGVAGEETQYF
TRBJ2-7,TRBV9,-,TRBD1,TGTGCCAGCAGCCCCTCGGGACAGGGGGCCTACGAGCAGTACTTC,CASSPSGQGAYEQYF